This T cell receptor (beta chain) derives from a study of cytomegalovirus exposure and HLA in healthy donors. PCR was performed using 60 Vbeta and 13 Jbeta primers. The repertoire was sequenced with immunoSEQ multiplex PCR; TCRdb's copy has only in-frame clones and lacks some. Among fewer than 200,000 clones listed, around 80% were seen once. Germline CDR1 and CDR2: LGHNA and YSLEER. This CDR3 spans 17 amino acids. V was clipped by 0 bases and J by 6 bases, with 18 bases between them. This receptor was taken from a man aged 25-45 years in good health and CMV-seronegative. The chain carries TRBV4-3 and TRBJ2-1, with D possibly matching TRBD2 (6 bases). Sequencing was performed on PBMCs. CDR3: CASSQDRGRDWANEQFF. The CDR3 DNA follows: TGCGCCAGCAGCCAAGATCGAGGGCGGGACTGGGCCAATGAGCAGTTCTTC.